This T cell receptor beta chain was recorded in a study of T-cell memory formation after mild COVID-19 (dated by TCRdb to about 2021). In the study overall: Most TCR sequence clusters were specific to one of the two donors. The cohort was made up of two young adult volunteers, one female and one male, who were previously healthy. T-cell clones expanding and contracting after mild COVID-19 in two donors were tracked by longitudinal TCRalpha and TCRbeta repertoire sequencing. The paper's findings and limits, for the study overall: Some responding clones were detected in pre-infection memory, suggesting pre-existing cross-reactive memory T cells joined the SARS-CoV-2 response. From day 15 to 85, contracting clones showed balanced CD4/CD8 phenotypes, whereas a second wave of clones that expanded from day 15 to 37 leaned towards CD4+. The second-wave clones that peaked on day 37 were not confirmed to be SARS-CoV-2 specific. The study included only two mild cases, and larger cohorts that include severe cases with pre-infection samples were judged to be necessary. Contracting CD4+ clones were found mainly in CM and EM memory subsets, while CD8+ clones were enriched in EMRA.

This clonotype was seen repeatedly, ten times or more. The antigen it binds to is not known. Per-base quality was not reported, and no clone a single base away is much larger than it. Sequenced on an Illumina NovaSeq 6000. Using 5'RACE with constant-segment primers, TCRalpha and TCRbeta cDNA libraries were constructed, with sample barcodes and unique molecular identifiers added in the process. Trizol reagent was used to extract RNA from every sample. The libraries were amplified in two PCR steps, and the second step added a second sample barcode and Illumina TruSeq adapters. Libraries were sequenced on an Illumina NovaSeq with 2 x 150 bp paired-end reads. From the authors' description of their analysis: Demultiplexing of reads and collapsing into UMI-guided consensus sequences were performed with migec v1.2.7. Using mixcr v2.1.11, the UMI consensuses were aligned to TRA and TRB V and J templates and assembled into clonotypes. Clonotypes were classified as expanded or contracted when called significant by both edgeR and NoisET, with noise models trained on biological replicates. For edgeR calls, the thresholds were a false discovery rate-adjusted p below 0.01 and a log2 fold-change of 1. As an exploratory analysis of dynamics, max-normalized trajectories of the 1000 most abundant clonotypes were examined with PCA combined with hierarchical clustering. Separately sequenced CD4+ and CD8+ repertoires were used to assign the CD4 or CD8 phenotype of responding clones. TCRdb took the public reads, trimmed them with fastp at Q25, ran MiXCR for clone calling and kept in-frame beta chains. Merged by CDR3 protein, the rows form single entries marked with the most common genes and DNA. The V and J calls reflect TCRdb's pipeline rather than the authors' work. This sample comprises over 350,000 distinct CDR3 sequences, about 17% of them detected only once. Clones ranked in the top ten supply roughly 21% of the sample.

Cut back by 8 bases and 5 bases, the V and J ends lie 15 bases apart. The CDR3, cysteine through phenylalanine, is 13 amino acids long. The only DNA kept is the CDR3, 39 bases in frame from the first base. Via the germline V gene, CDR1 is MGHDK and CDR2 SYGVNS. Ficoll-Paque density gradient centrifugation was the method used to isolate PBMCs. This TCR came from a man younger than 35 who had mild COVID-19 (a few samples of this study predate the infection). The sample titles of this study are shuffled in the database, so cell type and time point are left out; the donor was told from shared clones. Sequencing input: PBMCs or a T cell subset sorted from them (not recorded which). The rearranged segments are TRBV25-1 and TRBJ2-5; the D gene is perhaps TRBD2, from 7 matching bases. CDR3 region: CASRGAAPETQYF. DNA sequence: TGTGCCAGCCGGGGGGCGGCCCCGGAGACCCAGTACTTC.